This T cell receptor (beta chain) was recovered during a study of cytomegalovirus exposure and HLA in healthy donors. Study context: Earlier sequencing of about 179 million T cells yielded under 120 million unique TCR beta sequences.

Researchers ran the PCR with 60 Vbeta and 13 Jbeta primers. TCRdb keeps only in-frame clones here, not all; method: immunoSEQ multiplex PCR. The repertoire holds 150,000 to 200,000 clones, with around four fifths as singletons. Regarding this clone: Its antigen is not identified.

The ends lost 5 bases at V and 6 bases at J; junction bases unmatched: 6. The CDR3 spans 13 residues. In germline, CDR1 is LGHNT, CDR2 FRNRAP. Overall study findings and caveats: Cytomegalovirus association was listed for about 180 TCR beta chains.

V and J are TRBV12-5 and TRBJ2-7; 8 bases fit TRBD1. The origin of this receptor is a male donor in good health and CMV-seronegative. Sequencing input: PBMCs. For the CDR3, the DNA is TGTGCTAGTGGTCAGGGGGCAGGGTTCGAGCAGTACTTC. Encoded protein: CASGQGAGFEQYF.